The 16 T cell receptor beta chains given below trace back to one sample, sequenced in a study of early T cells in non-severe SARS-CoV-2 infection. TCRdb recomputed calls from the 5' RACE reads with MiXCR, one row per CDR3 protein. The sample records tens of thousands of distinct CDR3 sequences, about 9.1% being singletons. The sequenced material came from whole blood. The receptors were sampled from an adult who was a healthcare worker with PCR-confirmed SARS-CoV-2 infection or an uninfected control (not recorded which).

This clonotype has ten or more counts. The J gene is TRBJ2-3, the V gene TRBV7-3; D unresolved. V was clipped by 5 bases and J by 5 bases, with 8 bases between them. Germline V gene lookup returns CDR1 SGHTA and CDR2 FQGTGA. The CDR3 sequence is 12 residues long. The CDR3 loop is CASSPTRDTQYF. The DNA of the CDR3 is TGTGCCAGCAGCCCGACGAGAGATACGCAGTATTTT.

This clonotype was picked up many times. The CDR3: CSARDRRLARYNEQFF. DNA for the CDR3: TGCAGTGCTAGAGATCGGAGACTAGCACGGTACAATGAGCAGTTCTTC. The chain joins TRBV20-1 to TRBJ2-1; 7 positions match TRBD2. The CDR3 runs 16 residues. Germline trimming cut 0 bases from V and 4 bases from J; bases unmatched to any gene: 9. Germline lookup yields CDR1 DFQATT and CDR2 SNEGSKA (reference sequence).

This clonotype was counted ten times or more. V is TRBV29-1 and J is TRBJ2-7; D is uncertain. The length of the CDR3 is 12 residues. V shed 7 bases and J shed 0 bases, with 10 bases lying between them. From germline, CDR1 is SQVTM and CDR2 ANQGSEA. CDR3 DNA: TGCAGCGCGGTTGACCTCTCCTACGAGCAGTACTTC. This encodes CSAVDLSYEQYF.

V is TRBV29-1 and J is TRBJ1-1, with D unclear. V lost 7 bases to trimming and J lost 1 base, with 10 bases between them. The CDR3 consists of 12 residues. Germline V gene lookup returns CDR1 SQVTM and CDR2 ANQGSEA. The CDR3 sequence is CSGGGGNTEAFF. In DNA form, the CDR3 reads TGCAGCGGGGGAGGCGGGAACACTGAAGCTTTCTTT.

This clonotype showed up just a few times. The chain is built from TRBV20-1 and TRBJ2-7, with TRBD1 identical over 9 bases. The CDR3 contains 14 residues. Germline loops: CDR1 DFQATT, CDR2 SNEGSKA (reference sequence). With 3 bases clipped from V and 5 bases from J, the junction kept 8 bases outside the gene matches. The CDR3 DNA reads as TGCAGTGCTAGTGGGACAGGGATGATCCACGAGCAGTACTTC. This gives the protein CSASGTGMIHEQYF.

The CDR3 nucleotides are TGTGCCAGTAGTATACGGGGTGATGGCAATCAGCCCCAGCATTTT. Amino acid sequence: CASSIRGDGNQPQHF. This sequence joins TRBV19 and TRBJ1-5; no definite D call. Germline V lookup: CDR1 LNHDA, CDR2 SQIVND (reference sequence). V gave up 2 bases and J gave up 2 bases, with 10 bases separating them. CDR3 length: 15 residues.

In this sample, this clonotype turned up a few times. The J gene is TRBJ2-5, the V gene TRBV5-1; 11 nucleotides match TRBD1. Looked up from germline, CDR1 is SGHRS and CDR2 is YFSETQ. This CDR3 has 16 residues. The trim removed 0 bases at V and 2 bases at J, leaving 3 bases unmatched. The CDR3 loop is CASSLGTGGGQETQYF. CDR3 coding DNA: TGCGCCAGCAGCTTGGGGACAGGGGGCGGACAAGAGACCCAGTACTTC.

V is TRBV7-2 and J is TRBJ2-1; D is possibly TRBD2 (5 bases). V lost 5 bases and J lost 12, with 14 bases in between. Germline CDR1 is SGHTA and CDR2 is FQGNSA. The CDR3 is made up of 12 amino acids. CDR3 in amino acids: CASSTGGRVQFF. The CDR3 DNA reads TGTGCCAGCAGCACCGGAGGAAGGGTGCAGTTCTTC.

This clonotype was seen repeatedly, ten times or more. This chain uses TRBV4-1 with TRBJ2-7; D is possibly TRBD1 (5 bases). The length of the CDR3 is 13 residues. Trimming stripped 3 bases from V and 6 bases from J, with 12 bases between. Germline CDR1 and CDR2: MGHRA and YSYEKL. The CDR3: CASSQVGPFEQYF. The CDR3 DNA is TGCGCCAGCAGCCAGGTGGGGCCCTTCGAGCAGTACTTC.

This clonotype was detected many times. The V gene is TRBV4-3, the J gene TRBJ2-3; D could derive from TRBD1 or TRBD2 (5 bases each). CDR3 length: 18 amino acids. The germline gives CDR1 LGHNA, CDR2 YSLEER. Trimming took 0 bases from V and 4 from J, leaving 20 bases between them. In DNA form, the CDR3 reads TGCGCCAGCAGCCAAGAAATCGGGACGCACATTAAGGCAGATACGCAGTATTTT. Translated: CASSQEIGTHIKADTQYF.

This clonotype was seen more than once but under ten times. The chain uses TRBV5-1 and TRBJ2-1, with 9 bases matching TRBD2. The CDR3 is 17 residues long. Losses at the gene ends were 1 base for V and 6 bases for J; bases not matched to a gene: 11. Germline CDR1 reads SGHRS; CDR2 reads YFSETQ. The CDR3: CASSLRASGMAGNEQFF. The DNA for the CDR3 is TGCGCCAGCAGCTTGAGGGCTAGCGGGATGGCGGGCAATGAGCAGTTCTTC.

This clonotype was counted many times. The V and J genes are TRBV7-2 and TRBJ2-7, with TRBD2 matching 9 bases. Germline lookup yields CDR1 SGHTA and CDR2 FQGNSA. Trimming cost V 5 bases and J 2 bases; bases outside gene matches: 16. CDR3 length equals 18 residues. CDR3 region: CASSPSRSGRRRPYEQYF. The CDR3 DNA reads TGTGCCAGCAGCCCCAGTAGGAGCGGGAGGCGCCGCCCCTACGAGCAGTACTTC.

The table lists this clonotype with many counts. CDR3 sequence reads: CASSSGANYGYTF. Here the CDR3 DNA reads TGTGCCAGCAGTTCAGGGGCTAACTATGGCTACACCTTC. The rearrangement joins TRBV25-1 to TRBJ1-2; the D gene is possibly TRBD1 (6 bases). This CDR3 is 13 amino acids long. CDR1 is MGHDK and CDR2 is SYGVNS in the germline V gene. The ends were cut back, 5 bases at V and 0 bases at J, with 7 bases in the middle.

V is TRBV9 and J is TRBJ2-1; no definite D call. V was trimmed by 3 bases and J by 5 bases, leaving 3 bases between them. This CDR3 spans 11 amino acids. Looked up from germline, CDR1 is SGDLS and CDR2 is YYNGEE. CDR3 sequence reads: CASSAHNEQFF. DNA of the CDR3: TGTGCCAGCAGCGCCCACAATGAGCAGTTCTTC.

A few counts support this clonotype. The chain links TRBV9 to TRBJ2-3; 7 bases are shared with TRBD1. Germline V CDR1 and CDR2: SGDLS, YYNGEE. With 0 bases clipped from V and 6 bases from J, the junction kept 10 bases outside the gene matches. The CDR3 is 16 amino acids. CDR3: CASSVDPTGQLDTQYF. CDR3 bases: TGTGCCAGCAGCGTAGACCCCACGGGACAGTTGGATACGCAGTATTTT. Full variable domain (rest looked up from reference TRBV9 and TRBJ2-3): DSGVTQTPKHLITATGQRVTLRCSPRSGDLSVYWYQQSLDQGLQFLIQYYNGEERAKGNILERFSAQQFPDLHSELNLSSLELGDSALYFCASSVDPTGQLDTQYFGPGTRLTVL.

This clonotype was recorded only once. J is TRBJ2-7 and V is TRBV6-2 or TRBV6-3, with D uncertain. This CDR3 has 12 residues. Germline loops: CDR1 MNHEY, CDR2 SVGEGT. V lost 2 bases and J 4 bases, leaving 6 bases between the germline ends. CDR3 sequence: CASSYGRYEQYF. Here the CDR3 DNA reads TGTGCCAGCAGTTACGGGCGTTACGAGCAGTACTTC.